Each of the 31 T cell receptor beta chains below was sequenced from the same sample in a study of CD8 T cells in ankylosing spondylitis. TCRdb fed the 5' RACE reads into MiXCR, producing one record per CDR3 protein. This table holds around 300,000 distinct CDR3 sequences, approximately 10% found once. The sample comprised blood, either unsorted or a sorted T cell fraction (not recorded which). These receptors all stem from a female donor with ankylosing spondylitis or in good health (not recorded which).

This clonotype showed up many times. The CDR3 bases are TGTGCCAGCAGCTTAGAGGTCGGGGTGGGGGCGTCACCCCTCCACTTT. Its protein product is CASSLEVGVGASPLHF. This chain uses TRBV7-9 with TRBJ1-6; perhaps TRBD1 as D (6 bases). This CDR3 spans 16 amino acids. Per germline, CDR1 SEHNR and CDR2 FQNEAQ (reference sequence). The V end was cut by 1 base, the J end by 10 bases, with 17 bases between.

This clonotype was observed many times. The rearrangement uses TRBV5-1 and TRBJ2-4, with TRBD1 identical over 12 bases. The CDR3 extends over 16 amino acids. V lost 4 bases and J lost 8; bases outside the gene matches: 10. CDR1 is SGHRS and CDR2 is YFSETQ in the germline V gene. CDR3 sequence: CASSPSPGQGADIQYF. The CDR3 DNA follows: TGCGCCAGCAGCCCATCCCCGGGACAGGGGGCTGACATTCAGTACTTC.

This clonotype was seen repeatedly, ten times or more. The V gene is TRBV20-1, the J gene TRBJ2-7; TRBD2 matches 7 bases. V shed 1 base, J shed 5 bases, and the junction held 5 bases outside the gene matches. This CDR3 region has 13 residues. CDR1 is DFQATT and CDR2 is SNEGSKA in the germline V gene (reference sequence). The chain's CDR3 is CSARAQTSHEQYF. CDR3 coding DNA: TGCAGTGCTAGAGCTCAGACTAGCCACGAGCAGTACTTC.

In its sample, this clonotype was seen many times. V is TRBV20-1 and J is TRBJ2-3; 10 bases line up with TRBD2. The ends lost 5 bases at V and 3 bases at J; junction bases unmatched: 11. This CDR3 spans 16 amino acids. Germline V gene lookup returns CDR1 DFQATT and CDR2 SNEGSKA (reference sequence). CDR3: CSAALPSGSMTDTQYF. The CDR3 DNA is TGCAGTGCTGCTCTCCCTAGCGGGAGTATGACAGATACGCAGTATTTT.

J is TRBJ1-1 and V is TRBV5-1, with no clear D. This CDR3 spans 14 amino acids. CDR1 is SGHRS, CDR2 YFSETQ, per germline. V lost 0 bases and J lost 1, with 7 bases in between. This CDR3 is CASSLEVGNTEAFF. CDR3 bases: TGCGCCAGCAGCTTGGAAGTGGGGAACACTGAAGCTTTCTTT.

Of note for this clonotype: This sequence may be a read error, since a much larger clone differs from it by one base. The V and J genes are TRBV19 and TRBJ1-5, with D hard to call. V dropped 4 bases and J dropped 2 bases, with 9 bases sitting between them. In germline, CDR1 is LNHDA, CDR2 SQIVND (reference sequence). The CDR3 runs 14 residues. CDR3 DNA: TGTGCCAGTAGTAACTCTGGGGGCAATCAGCCCCAGCATTTT. Encoded protein: CASSNSGGNQPQHF.

This clonotype was recorded at least ten times. The chain links TRBV5-1 to TRBJ1-6; unclear D gene. Trimming took 0 bases from V and 8 from J, leaving 12 bases between them. Germline assignment: CDR1 SGHRS and CDR2 YFSETQ. The CDR3 is made up of 15 amino acids. CDR3 loop: CASSLDGSNYSPLHF. The CDR3 DNA reads as TGCGCCAGCAGCTTGGACGGCAGTAACTATTCACCCCTCCACTTT.

This clonotype came up many times. This chain joins TRBV24-1 and TRBJ2-3, with D unclear. Trimming took 2 bases from V and 4 from J, leaving 9 bases between them. The CDR3 contains 14 residues. Germline V CDR1 and CDR2: KGHDR, SFDVKD. The CDR3 region is CATSDSPRPDTQYF. The DNA of the CDR3 is TGTGCCACCAGTGATTCCCCACGGCCAGATACGCAGTATTTT.

This clonotype was counted at least ten times. The V call is TRBV7-9, the J call TRBJ1-1; D gene ambiguous. The length of the CDR3 is 9 residues. Looked up from germline, CDR1 is SEHNR and CDR2 is FQNEAQ (reference sequence). Trimming shortened V by 5 bases and J by 7 bases, and 2 bases separated the two germline ends. Here the CDR3 DNA reads TGTGCCAGCAGCGATGAAGCTTTCTTT. It encodes CASSDEAFF.

This clonotype was found many times. The chain has TRBV20-1 and TRBJ1-1; TRBD1 might be the D (5 bases). Germline V CDR1 and CDR2: DFQATT, SNEGSKA (reference sequence). V shed 5 bases and J shed 0 bases, with 10 bases lying between them. The CDR3 is 13 amino acids. The CDR3 reads CSAQGSLNTEAFF. In DNA, the CDR3 is TGCAGTGCTCAGGGCAGTCTGAACACTGAAGCTTTCTTT.

This clonotype has ten or more counts. CDR3 DNA: TGCAGCGTTGAAGGCCCAGATGGGAACATTCAGTACTTC. Protein product: CSVEGPDGNIQYF. The chain employs TRBV29-1 and TRBJ2-4; D is ambiguous. The CDR3 extends over 13 amino acids. CDR1 and CDR2 from the germline V gene are SQVTM and ANQGSEA. V lost 1 base, J lost 7 bases, and 11 bases lay in between.

The gene calls are TRBV12-3 or TRBV12-4 and TRBJ2-7; possibly TRBD1 for D (6 bases). V gave up 6 bases and J gave up 3 bases, with 12 bases separating them. CDR3 length equals 13 residues. The CDR3 protein is CASSLQGHYEQYF. The CDR3 region has the DNA TGTGCCAGCAGCCTACAGGGACACTACGAGCAGTACTTC.

This clonotype was seen only a few times. J is TRBJ2-6 and V is TRBV9; 7 bases line up with TRBD1. This CDR3 has 21 amino acids. Germline lookup yields CDR1 SGDLS and CDR2 YYNGEE. Germline trimming cut 0 bases from V and 0 bases from J; bases unmatched to any gene: 15. This chain's CDR3 is CASSVAVMGQQIYSGANVLTF. CDR3 in DNA: TGTGCCAGCAGCGTAGCTGTCATGGGACAGCAAATCTACTCTGGGGCCAACGTCCTGACTTTC.

The gene calls are TRBV6-1 and TRBJ2-1; weak D call: TRBD1 (6 bases). Trimming took off 5 bases at V and 2 bases at J, with 13 bases between the two ends. The germline CDR1 and CDR2 sequences are MNHNS and SASEGT. The CDR3 covers 15 residues. In DNA form, the CDR3 reads TGTGCCAGCAGTCGTACAGGGAATCCCTACAATGAGCAGTTCTTC. Translating gives CASSRTGNPYNEQFF.

The chain couples TRBV5-1 to TRBJ2-6, with a possible D match to TRBD1 (6 bases). Germline V gene data show CDR1 as SGHRS and CDR2 as YFSETQ. This CDR3 contains 17 residues. With 1 base removed from V and 0 bases from J, the gap between germline ends came to 11 bases. CDR3 in DNA: TGCGCCAGCAGCTTGAGAGGGGGAGCCTCTGGGGCCAACGTCCTGACTTTC. Protein product: CASSLRGGASGANVLTF.

This clonotype was counted between two and nine times. The chain employs TRBV29-1 and TRBJ2-4; perhaps TRBD2 as D (5 bases). Trimming took 0 bases from V and 2 from J, leaving 20 bases between them. The CDR3 extends over 18 amino acids. The germline V gene has CDR1 SQVTM and CDR2 ANQGSEA. The CDR3 nucleotides read TGCAGCGTTGAAGATCCTTGGACGGGGATTAGCTCCAAAAACATTCAGTACTTC. Its translation is CSVEDPWTGISSKNIQYF.

This clonotype was counted ten times or more. The rearrangement links TRBV5-6 to TRBJ1-4, with 7 bases matching TRBD1. This CDR3 has 13 residues. V was clipped by 3 bases and J by 8 bases; unmatched bases: 4. The germline CDR1 and CDR2 sequences are SGHDT and YYEEEE. The CDR3 nucleotides read TGTGCCAGCAGCTCCACAGGGGAGGAAAAACTGTTTTTT. It encodes CASSSTGEEKLFF.

Comments on this clonotype: Mismatch with germline at one junction end may stem from a read error. The V and J genes are TRBV11-3 and TRBJ2-5; no firm D call. Germline-derived CDR1 and CDR2 are SGHNT and YENEEA. The CDR3 runs to 13 residues. In DNA, the CDR3 is TGTGCCAGCAGCTTAGATCGGTCAGAGACCCGGTACTTC. Encoded protein: CASSLDRSETRYF.

This clonotype has more than one count but fewer than ten. The chain uses TRBV28 and TRBJ1-5; D gene uncertain. Trimming stripped 8 bases from V and 7 bases from J, with 21 bases between. CDR1 and CDR2 from the germline V gene are MDHEN and SYDVKM. This CDR3 has 15 residues. The CDR3 DNA follows: TGTGCCAGCTTACCCCCGGCAGGTCTTTACCAGCCCCAGCATTTT. Protein product: CASLPPAGLYQPQHF.

This clonotype was found many times. The chain combines TRBV9 with TRBJ2-3; 11 nucleotides match TRBD2. CDR1 and CDR2 from the germline V gene are SGDLS and YYNGEE. The junction had 2 bases not matched to a gene; V was cut back by 0 bases and J by 5 bases. The CDR3 consists of 15 residues. The CDR3 DNA sequence: TGTGCCAGCAGCGTAGATACTAGCGGGGGAGATACGCAGTATTTT. Translation gives CASSVDTSGGDTQYF. The whole variable domain, remainder taken from reference TRBV9 and TRBJ2-3, is DSGVTQTPKHLITATGQRVTLRCSPRSGDLSVYWYQQSLDQGLQFLIQYYNGEERAKGNILERFSAQQFPDLHSELNLSSLELGDSALYFCASSVDTSGGDTQYFGPGTRLTVL.

The rearrangement uses TRBV9 and TRBJ2-2; D remains ambiguous. Trimming cost V 0 bases and J 4 bases, with 10 bases left between them. The CDR3 spans 15 residues. Germline values: CDR1 SGDLS, CDR2 YYNGEE. CDR3 sequence reads: CASSVEDIFTGELFF. In nucleotides, the CDR3 is TGTGCCAGCAGCGTAGAGGATATCTTCACCGGGGAGCTGTTTTTT.

This clonotype was observed many times. The chain's CDR3 is CSVLIGANTGELFF. CDR3 coding DNA: TGCAGCGTTCTCATCGGTGCGAACACCGGGGAGCTGTTTTTT. The rearrangement joins TRBV29-1 to TRBJ2-2, with D unresolved. V lost 5 bases and J 0 bases, leaving 10 bases between the germline ends. The germline V gene encodes CDR1 SQVTM and CDR2 ANQGSEA. There are 14 residues in the CDR3.

This clonotype was observed at least ten times. The chain recombines TRBV20-1 with TRBJ2-1, with a weak D call TRBD2 (6 bases). The CDR3 runs 14 residues. V dropped 6 bases and J dropped 7 bases, with 19 bases sitting between them. Germline CDR1 DFQATT, CDR2 SNEGSKA (reference sequence). The CDR3 nucleotides read TGCAGTGCGATGTGGAGGGAGCGCAGAAATGAGCAGTTCTTC. Its translation: CSAMWRERRNEQFF.

This clonotype has just a few counts. The chain uses TRBV5-1 and TRBJ2-1; 8 nucleotides line up with TRBD2. Germline CDR1 SGHRS, CDR2 YFSETQ. The V gene end was trimmed by 6 bases and the J gene end by 7 bases; junction bases not matched to a gene: 9. This CDR3 has 14 amino acids. The CDR3 spells CASNLAAGDNEQFF. CDR3 coding DNA: TGCGCCAGCAATCTCGCAGCGGGAGATAATGAGCAGTTCTTC. The full variable domain, in which reference TRBV5-1 and TRBJ2-1 provide the parts outside the CDR3, is KAGVTQTPRYLIKTRGQQVTLSCSPISGHRSVSWYQQTPGQGLQFLFEYFSETQRNKGNFPGRFSGRQFSNSRSEMNVSTLELGDSALYLCASNLAAGDNEQFFGPGTRLTVL.

This clonotype occurred many times. The chain combines TRBV20-1 with TRBJ2-5, with D maybe TRBD2 (5 bases). V was pared by 6 bases and J by 2 bases, with 16 bases between. CDR3 length: 14 amino acids. Germline V gene lookup returns CDR1 DFQATT and CDR2 SNEGSKA (reference sequence). CDR3 coding DNA: TGCAGTGCCACGTCGGCGGGCGTTCAAGAGACCCAGTACTTC. Translation gives CSATSAGVQETQYF.

This clonotype appeared many times. The V call is TRBV6-2 or TRBV6-3, the J call TRBJ1-5; no clear D. The CDR3 loop spans 11 amino acids. Trimming stripped 6 bases from V and 5 bases from J, with 5 bases between. Germline CDR1 reads MNHEY; CDR2 reads SVGEGT. The CDR3 bases are TGTGCCAGCAGAAACGATCAGCCCCAGCATTTT. Amino acid sequence: CASRNDQPQHF.

The CDR3 sequence: CASSQGTRSPLHF. The CDR3 DNA follows: TGCGCCAGCAGCCAAGGGACACGCTCACCCCTCCACTTT. The J gene is TRBJ1-6, the V gene TRBV5-1; D is possibly TRBD1 (6 bases). Germline V gene data show CDR1 as SGHRS and CDR2 as YFSETQ. V was shortened by 4 bases and J by 10 bases, with 12 bases between the two germline ends. The CDR3 extends over 13 amino acids.

This clonotype has a count of ten or more. The chain links TRBV12-3 or TRBV12-4 to TRBJ2-3; TRBD2 agrees at 8 bases. The J segment lost 4 bases and the V segment lost 8 bases, leaving 11 bases of the junction unmatched. The CDR3 has 15 residues. The CDR3 is CASGPSGFGADTQYF. The CDR3 DNA is TGTGCCAGCGGTCCTAGCGGGTTCGGCGCAGATACGCAGTATTTT.

This clonotype was detected many times. The genes are TRBV9 and TRBJ2-5; maybe TRBD2 (6 bases). The CDR3 has 13 amino acids. Trimming removed 3 bases at V and 2 bases at J, with 8 bases between. In germline, CDR1 is SGDLS, CDR2 YYNGEE. CDR3 protein: CASSAGLQETQYF. DNA of the CDR3: TGTGCCAGCAGCGCAGGACTACAAGAGACCCAGTACTTC.

There are many counts of this clonotype. The chain joins TRBV27 to TRBJ2-2; maybe TRBD1 (5 bases). The V gene lost 5 bases and the J gene lost 1 base, with 11 bases spanning the gap. The germline V gene has CDR1 MNHEY and CDR2 SMNVEV (reference sequence). The CDR3 runs 15 residues. This CDR3 reads CASSGAWGNTGELFF. In nucleotides, the CDR3 is TGTGCCAGCAGTGGGGCTTGGGGGAACACCGGGGAGCTGTTTTTT.

In its sample, this clonotype was seen many times. Here the CDR3 reads CASSIDIGVGGYTF. The DNA of the CDR3 is TGTGCCAGCAGCATAGATATTGGGGTGGGTGGCTACACCTTC. V and J are TRBV7-2 and TRBJ1-2, with D hard to call. Trimming took 5 bases from V and 7 from J, leaving 17 bases between them. The CDR3 consists of 14 residues. Germline V gene sequence: CDR1 SGHTA, CDR2 FQGNSA.